Following are 10 T cell receptor beta chains from one sample sequenced in a study of CD8 T cells in Susac syndrome. The RNA, about 0.5 to 1 ug, was put through reverse transcription using random hexamers. TCRdb reanalysed the immunoSEQ multiplex PCR reads using MiXCR and keeps one entry per CDR3 protein. The sample lists 200,000 to 250,000 distinct CDR3 sequences, nearly 97% occurring once. The material sequenced was CD4+ T cells from PBMCs. The receptor source for this set is a human donor with multiple sclerosis.

The chain uses TRBV20-1 and TRBJ2-5, with 10 bases matching TRBD2. The CDR3 runs to 15 residues. Germline V lookup: CDR1 DFQATT, CDR2 SNEGSKA (reference sequence). The ends lost 3 bases at V and 5 bases at J; junction bases unmatched: 9. The DNA for the CDR3 is TGCAGTGCTAGCATGCCTAGCGGGAGTATGGAGACCCAGTACTTC. This sequence encodes CSASMPSGSMETQYF.

The rearrangement uses TRBV12-3 or TRBV12-4 and TRBJ2-5, with 8 bases lining up with TRBD2. V lost 11 bases and J lost 1; bases outside the gene matches: 12. The CDR3 is 15 residues long. Here the CDR3 reads CARRQRGRIQETQYF. The CDR3 region has the DNA TGTGCCCGACGCCAGCGGGGGAGAATCCAAGAGACCCAGTACTTC.

CDR3 nucleotides: TGTGCCAGCAGCTTGGACGCGAAGGAGTACTTC. This sequence encodes CASSLDAKEYF. The V call is TRBV7-9, the J call TRBJ2-7; D gene unclear. CDR1 is SEHNR, CDR2 FQNEAQ, per germline (reference sequence). V was cut by 3 bases and J by 11 bases, with 11 bases left in between. There are 11 residues in the CDR3.

V and J are TRBV5-1 and TRBJ2-5; perhaps TRBD1 as D (6 bases). The ends were cut back, 4 bases at V and 7 bases at J, with 17 bases in the middle. Looked up from germline, CDR1 is SGHRS and CDR2 is YFSETQ. The CDR3 covers 14 residues. CDR3 in amino acids: CASSPLDSAATQYF. For the CDR3, the DNA is TGCGCCAGCAGCCCACTGGACAGCGCGGCGACCCAGTACTTC.

The V gene is TRBV9, the J gene TRBJ2-2; unclear D gene. CDR1 and CDR2 (germline): SGDLS, YYNGEE. The CDR3 runs to 13 residues. V was cut by 2 bases and J by 7 bases, with 9 bases left in between. The CDR3: CASSVAPSGELFF. Here the CDR3 DNA reads TGTGCCAGCAGCGTTGCCCCCAGCGGGGAGCTGTTTTTT.

This clonotype has just one count. The gene calls are TRBV10-3 and TRBJ1-2; D gene unclear. V was pared by 0 bases and J by 8 bases, with 16 bases between. CDR3 length: 15 amino acids. Germline lookup yields CDR1 ENHRY and CDR2 SYGVKD. This CDR3 is CAISESAAVVQGYTF. The DNA for the CDR3 is TGTGCCATCAGTGAGTCGGCAGCTGTGGTCCAAGGCTACACCTTC.

This rearrangement joins TRBV12-3 or TRBV12-4 to TRBJ2-3; D perhaps matches TRBD1 (5 bases). V was shortened by 6 bases and J by 9 bases, with 22 bases between the two germline ends. There are 15 residues in the CDR3. The CDR3 sequence is CASSFPQGALSTQYF. Written as DNA, the CDR3 is TGTGCCAGCAGCTTCCCCCAGGGCGCGCTATCCACGCAGTATTTT.

This chain uses TRBV28 with TRBJ2-3; D uncertain. The ends were cut back, 6 bases at V and 7 bases at J, with 17 bases in the middle. In germline, CDR1 is MDHEN, CDR2 SYDVKM. There are 14 residues in the CDR3. The CDR3 reads CASSSPPQTYTQYF. The CDR3 region has the DNA TGTGCCAGCAGCTCACCGCCGCAGACTTATACGCAGTATTTT.

J is TRBJ2-1 and V is TRBV11-2; the match to TRBD2 covers 9 bases. CDR1 and CDR2 (germline): SGHAT, FQNNGV. This CDR3 has 16 residues. After removal of 5 bases from V and 6 bases from J, the junction contained 11 bases not matched to a gene. CDR3 sequence (DNA): TGTGCCAGCAGCAGGCTCAGCGGGAGGTTGCGCAATGAGCAGTTCTTC. The encoded protein is CASSRLSGRLRNEQFF.

The rearrangement links TRBV5-4 to TRBJ2-7; a weak D match, TRBD1 (5 bases). The V gene's germline CDR1 is SGHNT and CDR2 YYREEE (reference sequence). This CDR3 is built from 13 residues. Trimming took 3 bases from V and 6 from J, leaving 13 bases between them. The CDR3 is CASSSRDFGEQYF. The CDR3 DNA sequence: TGTGCCAGCAGCTCCAGGGATTTCGGCGAGCAGTACTTC.